This T cell receptor (beta chain) was profiled in a study of cytomegalovirus exposure and HLA in healthy donors. Study findings and constraints: Usually a TCR sequence was rare, but some public TCRs were found in many donors. Subsequent analysis revealed that first-cohort TCR clusters tended to co-occur in the approximately 120 validation repertoires. The investigators catalogued about 170 TCR beta chains as cytomegalovirus-associated. For cytomegalovirus status, the classifier reportedly gave diagnoses with high specificity and sensitivity.

Concerning this clone itself: The target antigen is unknown.

There are 15 residues in the CDR3. Germline CDR1 LNHDA, CDR2 SQIVND (reference sequence). V was pared by 2 bases and J by 2 bases, with 12 bases between. Libraries were prepared by immunoSEQ multiplex PCR; TCRdb keeps only in-frame clonotypes and omits some of them. The data contain about 62,000 clones, roughly 94% of them singletons. The sample comprised PBMCs. The chain couples TRBV19 to TRBJ2-5; D not resolved. This TCR was recovered from a woman in her late teens or twenties in good health and CMV-seropositive. CDR3 in DNA: TGTGCCAGTAGTATAAACGCGGAGCGACAAGAGACCCAGTACTTC. Translating gives CASSINAERQETQYF.